This T cell receptor (beta chain) was sequenced in a study of T-cell memory formation after mild COVID-19. Overall study context: Largely, the TCR clusters proved donor specific.

This clonotype was seen repeatedly, ten times or more. cDNA libraries for TCR alpha and TCR beta, carrying sample barcodes and UMIs, came from 5'RACE with constant-segment primers. One entry per CDR3 protein, called by TCRdb with MiXCR from the 5' RACE reads. In the table there are about 33,000 distinct CDR3 sequences, under 25% of which are singletons. The germline V gene has CDR1 LGHNA and CDR2 YNFKEQ. Between the trimmed V and J ends, which lost 1 base and 11 bases, there was a span of 13 bases. The CDR3 spans 13 residues. The source material was PBMCs or a T cell subset sorted from them (not recorded which). This TCR was recovered from an adult who had mild COVID-19 (a few samples of this study predate the infection). Cell type and time point are not known. The chain uses TRBV4-2 and TRBJ2-3; D perhaps matches TRBD1 (6 bases). The CDR3 region is CASSQVGGSVQYF. In DNA form, the CDR3 reads TGTGCCAGCAGCCAAGTAGGGGGTTCGGTGCAGTATTTT.